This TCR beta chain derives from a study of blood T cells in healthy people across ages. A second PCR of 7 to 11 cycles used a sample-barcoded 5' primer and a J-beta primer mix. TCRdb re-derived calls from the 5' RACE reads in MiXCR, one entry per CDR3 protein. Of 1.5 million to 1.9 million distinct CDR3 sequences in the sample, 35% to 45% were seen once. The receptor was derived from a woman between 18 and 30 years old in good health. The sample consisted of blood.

The CDR3 loop is CAWTYRERRAFF. The DNA for the CDR3 is TGTGCCTGGACTTACAGGGAAAGAAGAGCTTTCTTT. This chain links TRBV30 with TRBJ1-1; possibly TRBD1 for D (6 bases). Germline CDR1 reads GTSNPN; CDR2 reads SVGIG (reference sequence). V dropped 4 bases and J dropped 10 bases, with 16 bases sitting between them. The CDR3 runs 12 residues.